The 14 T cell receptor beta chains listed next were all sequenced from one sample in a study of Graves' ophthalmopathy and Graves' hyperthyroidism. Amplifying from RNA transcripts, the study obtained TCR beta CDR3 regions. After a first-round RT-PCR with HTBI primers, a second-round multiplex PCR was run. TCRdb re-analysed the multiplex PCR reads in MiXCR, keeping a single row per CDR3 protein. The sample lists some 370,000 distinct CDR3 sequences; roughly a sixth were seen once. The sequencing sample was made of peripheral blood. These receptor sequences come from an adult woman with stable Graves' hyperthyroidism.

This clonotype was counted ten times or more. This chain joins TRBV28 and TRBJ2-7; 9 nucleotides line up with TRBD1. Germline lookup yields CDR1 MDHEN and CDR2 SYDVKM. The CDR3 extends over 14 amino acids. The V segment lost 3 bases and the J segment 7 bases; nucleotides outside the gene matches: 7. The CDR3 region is CASSLMGTGKEQYF. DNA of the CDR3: TGTGCCAGCAGTTTGATGGGGACAGGGAAGGAGCAGTACTTC.

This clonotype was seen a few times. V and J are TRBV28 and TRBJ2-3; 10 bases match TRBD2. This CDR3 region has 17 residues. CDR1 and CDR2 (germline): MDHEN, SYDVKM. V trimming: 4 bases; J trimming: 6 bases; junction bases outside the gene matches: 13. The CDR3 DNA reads TGTGCCAGCAGTTCACCACCTAGCGGGAGTTTGTATGATACGCAGTATTTT. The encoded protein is CASSSPPSGSLYDTQYF.

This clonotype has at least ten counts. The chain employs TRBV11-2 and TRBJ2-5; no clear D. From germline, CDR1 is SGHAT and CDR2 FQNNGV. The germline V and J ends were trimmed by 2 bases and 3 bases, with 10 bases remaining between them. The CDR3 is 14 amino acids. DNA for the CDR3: TGTGCCAGCAGCTTACGTCAGAGAAAAGAGACCCAGTACTTC. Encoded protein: CASSLRQRKETQYF.

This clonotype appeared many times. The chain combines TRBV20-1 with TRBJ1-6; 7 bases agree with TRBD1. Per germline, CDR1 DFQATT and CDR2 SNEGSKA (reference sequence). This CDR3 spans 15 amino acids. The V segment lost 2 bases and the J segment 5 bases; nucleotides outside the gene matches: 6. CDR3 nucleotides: TGCAGTGCTAGACCTGGACAGGTTGATAATTCACCCCTCCACTTT. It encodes CSARPGQVDNSPLHF.

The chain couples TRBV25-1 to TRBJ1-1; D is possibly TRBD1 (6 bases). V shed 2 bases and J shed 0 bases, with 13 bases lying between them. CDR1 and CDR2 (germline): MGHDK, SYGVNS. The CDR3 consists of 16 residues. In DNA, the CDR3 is TGTGCCAGCAGTGAAAAGACAGGTTCTCTGAACACTGAAGCTTTCTTT. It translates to CASSEKTGSLNTEAFF.

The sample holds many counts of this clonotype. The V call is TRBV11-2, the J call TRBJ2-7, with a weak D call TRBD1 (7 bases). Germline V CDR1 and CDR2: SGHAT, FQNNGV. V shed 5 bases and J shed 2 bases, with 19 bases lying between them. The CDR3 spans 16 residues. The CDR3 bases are TGTGCCAGCAGCCCCCGGGGGACAGAACCTCCCTACGAGCAGTACTTC. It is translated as CASSPRGTEPPYEQYF.

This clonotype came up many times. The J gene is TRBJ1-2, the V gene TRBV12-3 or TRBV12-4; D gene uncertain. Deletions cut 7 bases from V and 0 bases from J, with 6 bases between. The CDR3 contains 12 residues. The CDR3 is CASKKPNYGYTF. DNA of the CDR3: TGTGCCAGCAAGAAACCTAACTATGGCTACACCTTC.

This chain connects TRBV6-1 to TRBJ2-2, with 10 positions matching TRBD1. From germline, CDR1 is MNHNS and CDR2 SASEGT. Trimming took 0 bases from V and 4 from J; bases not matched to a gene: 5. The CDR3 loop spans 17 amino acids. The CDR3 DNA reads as TGTGCCAGCAGTGAAGCTCGGACAGGGGGTTTCACCGGGGAGCTGTTTTTT. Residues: CASSEARTGGFTGELFF.

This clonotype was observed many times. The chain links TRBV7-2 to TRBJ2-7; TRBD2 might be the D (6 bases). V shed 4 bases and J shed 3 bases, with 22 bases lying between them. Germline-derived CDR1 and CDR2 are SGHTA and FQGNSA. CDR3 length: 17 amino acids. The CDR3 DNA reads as TGTGCCAGCAGCTCCTCCTCGGTTTTGGTGGGAGGCTACGAGCAGTACTTC. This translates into CASSSSSVLVGGYEQYF.

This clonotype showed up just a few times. CDR3 coding DNA: TGTGCCAGCAGTCCCCAAGTTGTGGAGGGCTACGAGCAGTACTTC. This codes for CASSPQVVEGYEQYF. This sequence joins TRBV12-3 or TRBV12-4 and TRBJ2-7; a possible D gene is TRBD2 (6 bases). The CDR3 length is 15 residues. Between the trimmed V and J ends, which lost 5 bases and 3 bases, there was a span of 17 bases.

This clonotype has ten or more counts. The CDR3 coding sequence is TGTGCCAGCAGCTCGGCCAAATACGAGCAGTACTTC. Translation gives CASSSAKYEQYF. The chain links TRBV11-2 to TRBJ2-7; D is undetermined. The germline CDR1 and CDR2 sequences are SGHAT and FQNNGV. Trimming took 4 bases from V and 4 from J, leaving 8 bases between them. The length of the CDR3 is 12 residues.

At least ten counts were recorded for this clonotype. The CDR3 protein is CAKSRGGEGNQPQHF. Here the CDR3 DNA reads TGTGCCAAATCGAGGGGGGGTGAGGGCAATCAGCCCCAGCATTTT. The J gene is TRBJ1-5, the V gene TRBV25-1, with D possibly being TRBD1 (6 bases). The CDR3 extends over 15 amino acids. The V end lost 10 bases, the J end lost 2 bases, and 18 bases lay between the germline ends. Germline lookup yields CDR1 MGHDK and CDR2 SYGVNS.

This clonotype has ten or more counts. The DNA of the CDR3 is TGTGCCAGCAGTTTTCGATGGGAGGTCAAAAACATTCAGTACTTC. This encodes CASSFRWEVKNIQYF. The chain joins TRBV28 to TRBJ2-4; TRBD2 is a possible D gene (6 bases). There are 15 residues in the CDR3. Germline CDR1 is MDHEN and CDR2 is SYDVKM. The ends were cut back, 3 bases at V and 3 bases at J, with 12 bases in the middle.

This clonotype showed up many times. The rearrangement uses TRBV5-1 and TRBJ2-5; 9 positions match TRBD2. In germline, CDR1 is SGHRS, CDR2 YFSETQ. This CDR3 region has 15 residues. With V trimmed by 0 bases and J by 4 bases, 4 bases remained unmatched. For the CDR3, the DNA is TGCGCCAGCAGCTTGGTAGGTAGCGGGAGAGAGACCCAGTACTTC. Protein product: CASSLVGSGRETQYF.